Shown below are 9 T cell receptor beta chains from a single sample sequenced in a study of T cell responses to AZD1222 COVID-19 vaccine. Sequencing was performed with immunoSEQ multiplex PCR; in TCRdb, only in-frame clones are kept and a portion is missing. The repertoire has approximately 200,000 clones, approximately 93% of them found once; the top ten carry roughly 3.5%. The sample in question was peripheral blood, obtained 28 days after the second AZD1222 dose. All receptors come from an adult who received the AZD1222 COVID-19 vaccine.

V and J are TRBV28 and TRBJ2-7; 7 bases fit TRBD2. The V and J ends lost 5 bases and 0 bases, in that order; junction bases with no gene match: 13. The CDR3 length is 17 residues. Germline CDR1 MDHEN, CDR2 SYDVKM. CDR3 DNA sequence: TGTGCCAGCAGTCCCCCCCCGGCTAGCGGCCTCTCCTACGAGCAGTACTTC. Its translation: CASSPPPASGLSYEQYF.

The chain joins TRBV7-9 to TRBJ1-6; 11 bases are a match to TRBD1. V shed 5 bases, J shed 8 bases, and the junction held 5 bases outside the gene matches. Germline lookup yields CDR1 SEHNR and CDR2 FQNEAQ (reference sequence). The CDR3 sequence is 15 residues long. The chain's CDR3 is CASSPPGQGDSPLHF. The CDR3 bases are TGTGCCAGCAGCCCACCGGGACAGGGGGATTCACCCCTCCACTTT.

The V and J genes are TRBV28 and TRBJ1-4; D is ambiguous. Germline V lookup: CDR1 MDHEN, CDR2 SYDVKM. V was clipped by 10 bases and J by 6 bases, with 15 bases between them. The CDR3 is 13 residues long. CDR3 sequence reads: CATLGFPDEKLFF. For the CDR3, the DNA is TGTGCCACCCTAGGGTTCCCGGATGAAAAACTGTTTTTT.

This chain uses TRBV6-5 with TRBJ2-3, with unresolved D. CDR1 MNHEY and CDR2 SVGAGI come from the germline V gene. This CDR3 comprises 13 residues. Trimming cost V 2 bases and J 5 bases, with 8 bases left between them. This CDR3 is CASSYVLGDTQYF. The CDR3 DNA reads TGTGCCAGCAGTTACGTACTCGGAGATACGCAGTATTTT.

This chain links TRBV9 with TRBJ2-7; perhaps D is TRBD1 or TRBD2 (5 bases each). Trimming cost V 2 bases and J 2 bases, with 14 bases left between them. This CDR3 is 15 amino acids long. Germline CDR1 and CDR2: SGDLS and YYNGEE. The CDR3 protein is CASSVDGDQTYEQYF. As DNA, the CDR3 is TGTGCCAGCAGCGTTGATGGGGACCAAACCTACGAGCAGTACTTC.

The rearrangement links TRBV6-5 to TRBJ2-7, with 12 bases fitting TRBD2. The length of the CDR3 is 15 residues. Germline lookup yields CDR1 MNHEY and CDR2 SVGAGI. Trimming removed 6 bases from V and 1 base from J; junction bases left unmatched: 4. DNA for the CDR3: TGTGCCAGCAGGATCGGACTAGCGGGATCCTACGAGCAGTACTTC. This sequence encodes CASRIGLAGSYEQYF.

The chain has TRBV30 and TRBJ2-6; no definite D call. The V gene lost 2 bases and the J gene lost 1 base, with 9 bases spanning the gap. The CDR3 sequence is 15 residues long. Germline lookup yields CDR1 GTSNPN and CDR2 SVGIG (reference sequence). The CDR3 DNA sequence: TGTGCCTGGAGTTACGGTGGATCTGGGGCCAACGTCCTGACTTTC. Amino acids: CAWSYGGSGANVLTF. The whole variable domain, remainder taken from reference TRBV30 and TRBJ2-6, is SQTIHQWPATLVQPVGSPLSLECTVEGTSNPNLYWYRQAAGRGLQLLFYSVGIGQISSEVPQNLSASRPQDRQFILSSKKLLLSDSGFYLCAWSYGGSGANVLTFGAGSRLTVL.

The chain has TRBV7-9 and TRBJ2-7, with TRBD2 matching over 13 bases. V was pared by 9 bases and J by 6 bases, with 17 bases of the junction left unmatched. The CDR3 length is 17 residues. CDR1 is SEHNR, CDR2 FQNEAQ, per germline (reference sequence). CDR3 DNA sequence: TGTGCCAGTGAAACCGGGACTAGCGGGGAGCGGGCCCCCGAGCAGTACTTC. It translates to CASETGTSGERAPEQYF.

The chain is built from TRBV28 and TRBJ2-3; 9 bases fit TRBD2. Germline V gene lookup returns CDR1 MDHEN and CDR2 SYDVKM. Unmatched junction bases numbered 9, after V lost 5 bases and J lost 3 bases. This CDR3 has 16 amino acids. The CDR3 reads CASSGSSSGKTDTQYF. Written as DNA, the CDR3 is TGTGCCAGCAGTGGGTCCTCTAGCGGGAAGACAGATACGCAGTATTTT.